Reported below is one T cell receptor beta chain. Generated by immunoSEQ multiplex PCR, the TCRdb table keeps only in-frame clones and is missing some. The table lists about 170,000 clones, almost 85% of them singletons. The data stem from a study of blood T cell repertoires in COVID-19. Study as a whole: Sites across the United States, Italy and Spain contributed samples from acute and convalescent COVID-19. T cells, B-cell-depleted T cells, or PBMCs supplied cDNA or gDNA.

CDR1 and CDR2 (germline): SGHDN, FVKESK. The CDR3 length is 14 residues. Trimming cost V 3 bases and J 9 bases; bases outside gene matches: 7. This chain uses TRBV14 with TRBJ2-1; 8 positions match TRBD2. The sequencing input was peripheral blood. The receptor was isolated from an elderly woman with acute or convalescent COVID-19. The CDR3 DNA follows: TGTGCCAGCAGCCATTGGCTAGCGGGCCCTGAGCAGTTCTTC. This encodes CASSHWLAGPEQFF. The whole variable domain, remainder taken from reference TRBV14 and TRBJ2-1, is EAGVTQFPSHSVIEKGQTVTLRCDPISGHDNLYWYRRVMGKEIKFLLHFVKESKQDESGMPNNRFLAERTGGTYSTLKVQPAELEDSGVYFCASSHWLAGPEQFFGPGTRLTVL.